This TCR beta chain was identified in a study of blood T cell dynamics during melanoma immunotherapy. CDR3 size: 17 residues. Per germline, CDR1 MNHEY and CDR2 SMNVEV (reference sequence). V dropped 4 bases and J dropped 0 bases, with 17 bases sitting between them. The time point is: week 3, after first cycle of checkpoint inhibitor. Patients had no prior systemic cancer treatment, immunosuppressants or other active cancers. Comment on this clone: What it binds is unknown.

General study findings and limits: Whether repertoire-driving clones were melanoma-specific could not be determined. PBMC repertoires of eventual disease-control patients split at W3 into clonality or diversity gains.

The data were produced by immunoSEQ multiplex PCR, yet TCRdb's version contains in-frame clones alone and is incomplete. Of around 15,000 clones in the sample, roughly nine tenths were seen once. The material sequenced was blood, taken from a patient treated with checkpoint blockade. The TCR comes from a human donor with melanoma. The chain combines TRBV27 with TRBJ2-3, with a possible D match to TRBD1 (5 bases). The CDR3 loop is CASSSNLRATSTDTQYF. CDR3 DNA sequence: TGTGCCAGCAGTTCGAATCTCAGGGCTACTAGCACAGATACGCAGTATTTT.